The T cell receptor (beta chain) under discussion was sequenced for a study of Graves' ophthalmopathy and Graves' hyperthyroidism. This clonotype was observed a single time. Trimming took 2 bases from V and 8 from J, leaving 9 bases between them. Germline loops: CDR1 MRHNA, CDR2 SNTAGT. The CDR3 extends over 13 amino acids. TCR beta CDR3 amplification used RNA transcripts. RT-PCR was first run with HTBI primers, then multiplex PCR in a second round. TCRdb redid the calling of the multiplex PCR reads with MiXCR, one entry per CDR3 protein. This table has some 48,000 distinct CDR3 sequences, around 50% appearing once. Patients with other autoimmune diseases, uncontrolled infections, pregnancy or lactation were excluded. Physicians reached a diagnosis by relying on clinical symptoms, serum thyroxine, TRAb, thyroid ultrasound and orbital computed tomography.

The sequenced sample was peripheral blood. The rearrangement links TRBV6-4 to TRBJ2-2, with unresolved D. The clonotype originates from an adult man with Graves' ophthalmopathy. The CDR3 sequence: CASSDTAGGELFF. As DNA, the CDR3 is TGTGCCAGCAGTGACACGGCAGGTGGGGAGCTGTTTTTT.